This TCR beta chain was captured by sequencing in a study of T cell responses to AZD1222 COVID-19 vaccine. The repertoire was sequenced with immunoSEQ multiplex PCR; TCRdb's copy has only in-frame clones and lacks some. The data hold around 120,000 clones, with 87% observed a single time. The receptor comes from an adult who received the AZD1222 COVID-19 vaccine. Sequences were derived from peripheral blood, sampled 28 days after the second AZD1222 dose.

CDR3 in DNA: TGTGCCAGCTCACCGCTAAAACGGCCGGGACAGGGCAATCAGCCCCAGCATTTT. Encoded protein: CASSPLKRPGQGNQPQHF. This chain uses TRBV18 with TRBJ1-5, with 8 bases identical to TRBD1. The germline V gene has CDR1 KGHSH and CDR2 LQKENI. Germline trimming cut 3 bases from V and 2 bases from J; bases unmatched to any gene: 12. The CDR3 is 18 amino acids.